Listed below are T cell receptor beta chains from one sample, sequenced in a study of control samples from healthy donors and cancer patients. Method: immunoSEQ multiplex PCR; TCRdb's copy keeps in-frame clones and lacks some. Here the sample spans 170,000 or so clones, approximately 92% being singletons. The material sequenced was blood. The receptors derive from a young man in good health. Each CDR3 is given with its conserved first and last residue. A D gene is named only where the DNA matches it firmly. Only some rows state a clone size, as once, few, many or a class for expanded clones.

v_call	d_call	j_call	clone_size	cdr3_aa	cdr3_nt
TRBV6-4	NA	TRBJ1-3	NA	CASIRGTIYF	TGTGCCAGCATTAGAGGCACCATATATTTT
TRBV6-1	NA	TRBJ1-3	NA	CASSEVIKNTIYF	TGTGCCAGCAGTGAAGTCATCAAAAACACCATATATTTT
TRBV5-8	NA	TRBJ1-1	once	CASSLPGGNTEAFF	TGTGCCAGCAGCTTGCCGGGGGGGAACACTGAAGCTTTCTTT
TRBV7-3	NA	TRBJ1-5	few	CASSSVEGPNRNQPQHF	TGTGCCAGCAGCTCGGTGGAGGGACCCAACCGCAATCAGCCCCAGCATTTT
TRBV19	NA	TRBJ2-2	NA	CASSIGQYTGELFF	TGTGCCAGTAGTATCGGGCAATACACCGGGGAGCTGTTTTTT
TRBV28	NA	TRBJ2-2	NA	CASYDRGTGELFF	TGTGCCAGCTACGATCGGGGCACCGGGGAGCTGTTTTTT
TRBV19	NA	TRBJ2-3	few	CASTPTASTDTQYF	TGTGCCAGTACCCCCACAGCTAGCACAGATACGCAGTATTTT
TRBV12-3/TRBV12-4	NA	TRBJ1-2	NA	CASSSDTNYGYTF	TGTGCCAGCAGTTCAGACACTAACTATGGCTACACCTTC
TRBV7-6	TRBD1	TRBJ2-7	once	CASSLARTGTYEQYF	TGTGCCAGCAGCTTAGCCCGGACAGGGACCTACGAGCAGTACTTC
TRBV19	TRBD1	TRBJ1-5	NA	CASSPAGGTQPQHF	TGTGCCAGTAGCCCGGCAGGGGGGACTCAGCCCCAGCATTTT
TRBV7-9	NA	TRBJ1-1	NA	CASSFPGPTEAFF	TGTGCCAGCAGCTTCCCCGGGCCCACTGAAGCTTTCTTT
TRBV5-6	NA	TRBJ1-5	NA	CASSRWGGNQPQHF	TGTGCCAGCAGCAGATGGGGGGGCAATCAGCCCCAGCATTTT
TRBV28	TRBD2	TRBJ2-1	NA	CASSSRGGGNEQFF	TGTGCCAGCAGTTCTCGCGGGGGAGGCAATGAGCAGTTCTTC